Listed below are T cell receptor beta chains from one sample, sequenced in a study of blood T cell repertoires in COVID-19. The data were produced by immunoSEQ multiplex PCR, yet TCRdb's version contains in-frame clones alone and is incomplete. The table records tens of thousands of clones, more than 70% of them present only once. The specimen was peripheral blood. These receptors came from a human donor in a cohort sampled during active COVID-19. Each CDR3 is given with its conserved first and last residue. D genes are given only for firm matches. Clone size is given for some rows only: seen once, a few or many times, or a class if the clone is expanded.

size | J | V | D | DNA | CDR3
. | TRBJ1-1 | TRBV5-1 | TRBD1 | TGCGCCAGCAGCCCCGGGACAGGGTCTGCTGAAGCTTTCTTT | CASSPGTGSAEAFF
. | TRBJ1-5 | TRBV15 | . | TGTGCCACCAGCAGAGGGGGGGGGAATCAGCCCCAGCATTTT | CATSRGGGNQPQHF
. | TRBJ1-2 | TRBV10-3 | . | TGTGCCATCACCTTGACAGGTGACTATGGCTACACCTTC | CAITLTGDYGYTF
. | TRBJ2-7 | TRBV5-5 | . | TGTGCCAGCAGCTTGAGGGTGGACTCGATCTACGAGCAGTACTTC | CASSLRVDSIYEQYF
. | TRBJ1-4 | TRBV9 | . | TGTGCCAGCAGCCCCTTCGGGGGGGGTTATACTGAAAAACTGTTTTTT | CASSPFGGGYTEKLFF
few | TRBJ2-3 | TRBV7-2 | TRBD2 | TGTGCCAGCAGCTTAGTCGGCCTAGCGGGGGCCACAGATACGCAGTATTTT | CASSLVGLAGATDTQYF
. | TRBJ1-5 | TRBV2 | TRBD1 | TGTGCCAGCAGTGAAAGGGGACAGCCTAATCAGCCCCAGCATTTT | CASSERGQPNQPQHF
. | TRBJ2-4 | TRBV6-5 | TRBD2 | TGTGCCAGCAGTTACGGGACTAGCGGGTCCAAAAACATTCAGTACTTC | CASSYGTSGSKNIQYF
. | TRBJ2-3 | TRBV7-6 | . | TGTGCCAGCAGCTTACGAGGGGGAACAGATACGCAGTATTTT | CASSLRGGTDTQYF
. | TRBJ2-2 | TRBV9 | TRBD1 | TGTGCCAGCAGCGTTCGGGACAGATTGAACACCGGGGAGCTGTTTTTT | CASSVRDRLNTGELFF
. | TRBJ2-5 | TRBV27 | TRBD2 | TGTGCCAGCAGTCGGCGGACTAGCGGGGGGGAGACCCAGTACTTC | CASSRRTSGGETQYF
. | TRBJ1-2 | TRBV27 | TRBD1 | TGTGCCAGCAGTTCCCGACAGGGTGCTGTCTATGGCTACACCTTC | CASSSRQGAVYGYTF
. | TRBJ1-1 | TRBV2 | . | TGTGCCAGCAGTGATGAGGCAAGTCACACTGAAGCTTTCTTT | CASSDEASHTEAFF
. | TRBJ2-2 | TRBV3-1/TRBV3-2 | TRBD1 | TGTGCCAGCAGCACTGGGACAGGGTACACCGGGGAGCTGTTTTTT | CASSTGTGYTGELFF
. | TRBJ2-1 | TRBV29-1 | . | TGCAGCGTCACCCGGGGCGGGGCCTACAATGAGCAGTTCTTC | CSVTRGGAYNEQFF
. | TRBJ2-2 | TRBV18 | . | TGTGCCAGCTCACCACGGGGACAGAACACCGGGGAGCTGTTTTTT | CASSPRGQNTGELFF
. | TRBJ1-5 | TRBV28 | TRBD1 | TGTGCCAGCATCGGGTCGACAGGGGGCCCTTTTAGAGCCCAGCATTTT | CASIGSTGGPFRAQHF
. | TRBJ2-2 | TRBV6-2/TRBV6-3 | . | TGTGCCAGCAGTTACTCGTCAGGGGCTCTCTCCGGGGAGCTGTTTTTT | CASSYSSGALSGELFF
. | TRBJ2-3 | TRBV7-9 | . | TGTGCCAGCAGCCCCAGGGGTCCGGTCCCAGATACGCAGTATTTT | CASSPRGPVPDTQYF
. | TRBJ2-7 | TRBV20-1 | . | TGCAGTGCTAGTAGAGCGGAGACCCCCGATTCCTACGAGCAGTACTTC | CSASRAETPDSYEQYF
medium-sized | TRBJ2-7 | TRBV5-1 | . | TGCGCCAGCAGCCACCAGGGGCGAGGGGACGAGCAGTACTTC | CASSHQGRGDEQYF
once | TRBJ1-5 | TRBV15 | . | TGTGCCACCAGCAGGGGTGACAGCCGCAATCAGCCCCAGCATTTT | CATSRGDSRNQPQHF
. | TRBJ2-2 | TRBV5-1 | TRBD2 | TGCGCCAGCAGCTTGTATGGGAGCGGGGGGACAACCGGGGAGCTGTTTTTT | CASSLYGSGGTTGELFF
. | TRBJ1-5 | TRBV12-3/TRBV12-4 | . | TGTGCCAGCAGTTCAAATAATCAGCCCCAGCATTTT | CASSSNNQPQHF
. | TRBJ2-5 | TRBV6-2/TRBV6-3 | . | TGTGCCAGCAGTCCCCGACAGATCCAAGAGACCCAGTACTTC | CASSPRQIQETQYF
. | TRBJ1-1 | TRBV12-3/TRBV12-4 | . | TGTGCCAGCAGTCAGGGACAGAACACTGAAGCTTTCTTT | CASSQGQNTEAFF
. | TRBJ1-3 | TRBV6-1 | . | TGTGCCAGCAGTGAAGCGGGGCCCGGAAACACCATATATTTT | CASSEAGPGNTIYF
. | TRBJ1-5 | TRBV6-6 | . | TGTGCCAGCAGTTACCGGGCAGGGCCCTCCAATCAGCCCCAGCATTTT | CASSYRAGPSNQPQHF
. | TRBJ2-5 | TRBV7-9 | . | TGTGCCAGCAGCTACGCCGGGGAGACCCAGTACTTC | CASSYAGETQYF
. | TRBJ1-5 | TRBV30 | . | TGTGCCTGGAGGACGAAGGGGGGCAATCAGCCCCAGCATTTT | CAWRTKGGNQPQHF
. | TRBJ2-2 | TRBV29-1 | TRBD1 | TGCAGCGTTGAGACTGGGGGACAGGCCAACACCGGGGAGCTGTTTTTT | CSVETGGQANTGELFF
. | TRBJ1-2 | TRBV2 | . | TGTGCCAGCAGTGAAGGGAACCTGAGGGGCTACACCTTC | CASSEGNLRGYTF
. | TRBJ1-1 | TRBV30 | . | TGTGCCTGGACAGTCACTGAAGCTTTCTTT | CAWTVTEAFF
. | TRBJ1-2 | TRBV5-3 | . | TGTGCCAGAAGGGGGGGTGGCTATGGCTACACCTTC | CARRGGGYGYTF
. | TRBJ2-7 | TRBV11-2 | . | TGTGCCAGCAGCTTAGAGGGCAGGGGCTACGAGCAGTACTTC | CASSLEGRGYEQYF
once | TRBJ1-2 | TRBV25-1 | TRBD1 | TGTGCCAGCGAACGGGACAGAGGATATGGCTACACCTTC | CASERDRGYGYTF
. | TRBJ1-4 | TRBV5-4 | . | TGTGCCAGCAGCTCCCGGGGTGGGGAGGGAGAAAAACTGTTTTTT | CASSSRGGEGEKLFF
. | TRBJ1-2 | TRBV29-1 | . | TGCAGCGTGGTGGGTGGTGGAGAAAACTATGGCTACACCTTC | CSVVGGGENYGYTF
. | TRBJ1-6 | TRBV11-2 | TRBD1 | TGTGCCAGCAGATTTGACAGGGGGCCGGGTTCACCCCTCCACTTT | CASRFDRGPGSPLHF
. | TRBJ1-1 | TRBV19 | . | TGTGCCAGTAGTAAACTCAGCTCGACAGCAAACACTGAAGCTTTCTTT | CASSKLSSTANTEAFF
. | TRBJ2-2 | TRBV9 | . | TGTGCCAGCAGCGACGGAAGCGGGTCCGGGGAGCTGTTTTTT | CASSDGSGSGELFF
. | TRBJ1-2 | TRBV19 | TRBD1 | TGTGCCAGTAGTTACCGGGACAGGCTCAATGGCTACACCTTC | CASSYRDRLNGYTF